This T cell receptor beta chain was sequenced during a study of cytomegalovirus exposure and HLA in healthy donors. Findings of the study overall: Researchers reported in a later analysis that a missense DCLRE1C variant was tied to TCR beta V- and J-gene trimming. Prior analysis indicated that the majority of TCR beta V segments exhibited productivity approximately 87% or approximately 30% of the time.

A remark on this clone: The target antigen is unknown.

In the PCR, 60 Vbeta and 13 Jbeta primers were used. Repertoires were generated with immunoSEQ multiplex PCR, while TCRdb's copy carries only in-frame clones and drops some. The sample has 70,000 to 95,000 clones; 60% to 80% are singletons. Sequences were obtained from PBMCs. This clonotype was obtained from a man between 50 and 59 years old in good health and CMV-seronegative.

CDR3 nucleotide sequence: TGTGCCAGCAGCTTACTGACAGGGGATAACACTGAAGCTTTCTTT. It encodes CASSLLTGDNTEAFF. The V call is TRBV7-9, the J call TRBJ1-1; 8 positions match TRBD1. Germline V gives CDR1 SEHNR, CDR2 FQNEAQ (reference sequence). The V gene end was trimmed by 2 bases and the J gene end by 2 bases; junction bases not matched to a gene: 4. This CDR3 has 15 amino acids.